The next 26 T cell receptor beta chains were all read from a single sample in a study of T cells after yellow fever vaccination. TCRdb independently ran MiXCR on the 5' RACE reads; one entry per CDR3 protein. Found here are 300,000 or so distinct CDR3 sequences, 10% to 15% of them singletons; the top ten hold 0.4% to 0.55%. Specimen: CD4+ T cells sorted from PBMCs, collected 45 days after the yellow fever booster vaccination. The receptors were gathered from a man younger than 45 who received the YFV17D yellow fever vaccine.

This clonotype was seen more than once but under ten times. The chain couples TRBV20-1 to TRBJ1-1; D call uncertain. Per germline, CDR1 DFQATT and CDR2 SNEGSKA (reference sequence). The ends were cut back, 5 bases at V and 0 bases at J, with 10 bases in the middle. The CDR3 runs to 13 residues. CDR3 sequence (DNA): TGCAGTGCTCAGGAGACTATGAACACTGAAGCTTTCTTT. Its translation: CSAQETMNTEAFF.

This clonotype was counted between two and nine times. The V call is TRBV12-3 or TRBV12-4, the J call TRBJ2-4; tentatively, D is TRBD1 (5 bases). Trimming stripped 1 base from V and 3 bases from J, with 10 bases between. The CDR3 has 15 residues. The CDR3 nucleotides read TGTGCCAGCAGTTTAGGATCCAGGGTCAAAAACATTCAGTACTTC. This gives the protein CASSLGSRVKNIQYF.

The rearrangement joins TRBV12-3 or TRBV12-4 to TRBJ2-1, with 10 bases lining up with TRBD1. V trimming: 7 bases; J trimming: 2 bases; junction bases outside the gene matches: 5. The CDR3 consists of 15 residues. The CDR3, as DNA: TGTGCCAGCAACCCGGGACAGGGGACCTACAATGAGCAGTTCTTC. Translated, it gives CASNPGQGTYNEQFF.

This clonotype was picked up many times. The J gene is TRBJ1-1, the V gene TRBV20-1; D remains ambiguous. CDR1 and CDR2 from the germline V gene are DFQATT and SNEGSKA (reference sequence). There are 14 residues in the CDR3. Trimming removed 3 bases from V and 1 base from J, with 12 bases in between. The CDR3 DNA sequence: TGCAGTGCTAGTTGGGGAAATCAGAACACTGAAGCTTTCTTT. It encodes CSASWGNQNTEAFF.

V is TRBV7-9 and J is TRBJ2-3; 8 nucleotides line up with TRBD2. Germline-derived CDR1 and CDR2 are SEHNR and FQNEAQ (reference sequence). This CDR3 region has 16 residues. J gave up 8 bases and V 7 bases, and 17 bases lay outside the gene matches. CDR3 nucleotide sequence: TGTGCCAGCACCCCAACCACTAGCGGCCGTGCCAGTACGCAGTATTTT. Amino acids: CASTPTTSGRASTQYF.

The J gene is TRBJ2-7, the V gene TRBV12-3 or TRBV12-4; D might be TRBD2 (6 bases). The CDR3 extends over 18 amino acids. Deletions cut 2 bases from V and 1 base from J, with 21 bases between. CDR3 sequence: CASSLIHIVGGLSYEQYF. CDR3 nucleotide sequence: TGTGCCAGCAGTTTAATCCATATAGTGGGAGGCCTGTCCTACGAGCAGTACTTC.

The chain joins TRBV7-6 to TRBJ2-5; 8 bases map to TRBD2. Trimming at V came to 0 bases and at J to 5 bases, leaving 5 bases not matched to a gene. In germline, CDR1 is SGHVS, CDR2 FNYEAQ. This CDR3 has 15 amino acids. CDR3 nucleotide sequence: TGTGCCAGCAGCTTAGCACCTAGCGGGTGGGAGACCCAGTACTTC. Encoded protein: CASSLAPSGWETQYF.

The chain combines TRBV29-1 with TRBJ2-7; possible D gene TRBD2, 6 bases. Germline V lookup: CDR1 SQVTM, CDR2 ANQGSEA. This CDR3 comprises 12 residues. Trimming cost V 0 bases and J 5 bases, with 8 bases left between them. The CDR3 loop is CSVEDWEDEQYF. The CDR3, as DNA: TGCAGCGTTGAAGATTGGGAGGACGAGCAGTACTTC.

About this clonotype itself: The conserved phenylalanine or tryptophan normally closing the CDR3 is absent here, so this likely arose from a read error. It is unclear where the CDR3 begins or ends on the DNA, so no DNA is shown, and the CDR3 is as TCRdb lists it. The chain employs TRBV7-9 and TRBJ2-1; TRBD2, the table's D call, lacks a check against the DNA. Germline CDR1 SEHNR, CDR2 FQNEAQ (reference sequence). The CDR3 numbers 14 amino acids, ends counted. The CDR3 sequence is CASSFFAGREIAGL.

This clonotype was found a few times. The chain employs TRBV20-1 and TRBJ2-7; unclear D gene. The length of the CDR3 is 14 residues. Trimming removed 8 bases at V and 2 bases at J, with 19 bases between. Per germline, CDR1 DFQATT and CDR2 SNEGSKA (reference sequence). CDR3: CSTIPPPGTYEQYF. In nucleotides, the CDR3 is TGCAGTACCATCCCCCCCCCGGGCACCTACGAGCAGTACTTC.

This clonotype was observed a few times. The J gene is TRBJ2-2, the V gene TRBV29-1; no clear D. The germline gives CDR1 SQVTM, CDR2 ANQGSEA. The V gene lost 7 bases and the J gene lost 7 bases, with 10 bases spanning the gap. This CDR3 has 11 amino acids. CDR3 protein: CSGVDDGELFF. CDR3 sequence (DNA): TGCAGCGGGGTGGATGACGGGGAGCTGTTTTTT.

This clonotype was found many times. CDR3 region: CASSVNSLGGTQYF. Written as DNA, the CDR3 is TGTGCCAGCAGCGTGAACAGCCTGGGGGGGACCCAGTACTTC. V and J are TRBV9 and TRBJ2-5; D is possibly TRBD2 (6 bases). CDR3 size: 14 residues. Germline V gives CDR1 SGDLS, CDR2 YYNGEE. V shed 2 bases and J shed 7 bases, with 15 bases lying between them.

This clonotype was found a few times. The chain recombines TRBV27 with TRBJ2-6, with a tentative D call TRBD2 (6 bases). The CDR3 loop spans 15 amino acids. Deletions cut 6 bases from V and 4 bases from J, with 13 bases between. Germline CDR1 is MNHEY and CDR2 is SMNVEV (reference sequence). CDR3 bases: TGTGCCAGCAGGGCGGGGTCGGTGGGGGCCAACGTCCTGACTTTC. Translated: CASRAGSVGANVLTF. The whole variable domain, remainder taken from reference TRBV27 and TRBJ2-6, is EAQVTQNPRYLITVTGKKLTVTCSQNMNHEYMSWYRQDPGLGLRQIYYSMNVEVTDKGDVPEGYKVSRKEKRNFPLILESPSPNQTSLYFCASRAGSVGANVLTFGAGSRLTVL.

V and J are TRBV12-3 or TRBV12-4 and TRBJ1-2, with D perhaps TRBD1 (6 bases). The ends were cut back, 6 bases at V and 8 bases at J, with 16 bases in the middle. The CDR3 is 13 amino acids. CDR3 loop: CASSLVDQGGYTF. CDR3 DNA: TGTGCCAGCAGCTTGGTTGATCAGGGGGGCTACACCTTC.

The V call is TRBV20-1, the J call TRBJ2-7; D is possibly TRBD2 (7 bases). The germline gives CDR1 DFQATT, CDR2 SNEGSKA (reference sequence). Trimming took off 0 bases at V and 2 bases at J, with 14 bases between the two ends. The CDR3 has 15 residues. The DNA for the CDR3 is TGCAGTGCTAGAGATCAGGGGAGGGGCACCTACGAGCAGTACTTC. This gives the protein CSARDQGRGTYEQYF.

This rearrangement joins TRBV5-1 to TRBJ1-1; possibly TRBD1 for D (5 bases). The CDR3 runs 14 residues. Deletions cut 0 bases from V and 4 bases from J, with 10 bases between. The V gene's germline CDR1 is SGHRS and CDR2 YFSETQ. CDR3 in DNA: TGCGCCAGCAGCTTGGTCGGGGGAAGCACTGAAGCTTTCTTT. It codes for CASSLVGGSTEAFF.

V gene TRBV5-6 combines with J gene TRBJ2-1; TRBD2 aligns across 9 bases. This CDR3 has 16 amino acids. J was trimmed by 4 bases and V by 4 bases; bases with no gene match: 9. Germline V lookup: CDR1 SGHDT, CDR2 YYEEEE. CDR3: CASSPISGRRYNEQFF. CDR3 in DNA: TGTGCCAGCAGCCCAATCAGCGGGAGGAGGTACAATGAGCAGTTCTTC.

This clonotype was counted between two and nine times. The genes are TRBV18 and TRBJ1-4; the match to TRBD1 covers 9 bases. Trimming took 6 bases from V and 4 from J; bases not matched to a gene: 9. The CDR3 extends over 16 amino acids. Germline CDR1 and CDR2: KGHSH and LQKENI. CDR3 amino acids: CASSPGTGTGNEKLFF. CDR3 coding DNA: TGTGCCAGCTCCCCAGGGACAGGGACTGGTAATGAAAAACTGTTTTTT.

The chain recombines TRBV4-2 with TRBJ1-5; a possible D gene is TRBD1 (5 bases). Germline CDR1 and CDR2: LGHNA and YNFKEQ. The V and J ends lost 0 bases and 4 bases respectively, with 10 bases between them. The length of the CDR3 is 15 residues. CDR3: CASSQDGGGNQPQHF. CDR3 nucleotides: TGTGCCAGCAGCCAAGACGGGGGAGGAAATCAGCCCCAGCATTTT.

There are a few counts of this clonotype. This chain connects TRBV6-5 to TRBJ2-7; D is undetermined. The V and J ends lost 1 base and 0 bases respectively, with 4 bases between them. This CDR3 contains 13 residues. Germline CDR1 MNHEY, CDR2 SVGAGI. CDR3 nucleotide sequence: TGTGCCAGCAGTTACTTGAGCTCCTACGAGCAGTACTTC. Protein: CASSYLSSYEQYF.

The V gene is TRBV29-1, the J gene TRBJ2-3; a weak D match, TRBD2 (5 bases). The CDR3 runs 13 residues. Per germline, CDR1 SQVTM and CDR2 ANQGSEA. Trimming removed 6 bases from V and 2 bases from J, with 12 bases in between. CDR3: CSVRGSLTDTQYF. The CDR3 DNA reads TGCAGCGTACGGGGTTCCCTCACAGATACGCAGTATTTT.

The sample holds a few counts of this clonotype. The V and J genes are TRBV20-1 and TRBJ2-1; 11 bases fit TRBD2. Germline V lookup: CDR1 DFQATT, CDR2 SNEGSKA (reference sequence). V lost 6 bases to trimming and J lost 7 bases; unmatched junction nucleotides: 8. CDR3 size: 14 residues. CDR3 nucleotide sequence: TGCAGTGCATACGGGACTAGCGGCGGGAATGAGCAGTTCTTC. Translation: CSAYGTSGGNEQFF.

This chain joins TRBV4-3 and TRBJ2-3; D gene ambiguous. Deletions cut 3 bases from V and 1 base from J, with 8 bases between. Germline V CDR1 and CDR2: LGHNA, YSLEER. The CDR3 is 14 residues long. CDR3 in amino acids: CASSHLSRTDTQYF. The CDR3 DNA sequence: TGCGCCAGCAGCCACCTGAGCCGCACAGATACGCAGTATTTT.

CDR3 coding DNA: TGTGCCAGCCGATACAACACTGAAGCTTTCTTT. Its protein product is CASRYNTEAFF. The genes are TRBV27 and TRBJ1-1; D is uncertain. There are 11 residues in the CDR3. V was shortened by 8 bases and J by 2 bases, with 6 bases between the two germline ends. CDR1 and CDR2 (germline): MNHEY, SMNVEV (reference sequence).

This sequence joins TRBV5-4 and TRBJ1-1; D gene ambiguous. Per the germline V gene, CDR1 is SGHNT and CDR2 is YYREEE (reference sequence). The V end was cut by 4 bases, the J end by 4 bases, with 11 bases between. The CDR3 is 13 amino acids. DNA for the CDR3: TGTGCCAGCAGCCCGGGCCGAAGCACTGAAGCTTTCTTT. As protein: CASSPGRSTEAFF.

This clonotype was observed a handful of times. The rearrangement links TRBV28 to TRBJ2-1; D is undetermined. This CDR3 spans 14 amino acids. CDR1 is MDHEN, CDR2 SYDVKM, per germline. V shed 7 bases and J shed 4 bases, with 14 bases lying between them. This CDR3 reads CASKARLTYNEQFF. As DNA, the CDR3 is TGTGCCAGCAAGGCGCGATTGACTTACAATGAGCAGTTCTTC.